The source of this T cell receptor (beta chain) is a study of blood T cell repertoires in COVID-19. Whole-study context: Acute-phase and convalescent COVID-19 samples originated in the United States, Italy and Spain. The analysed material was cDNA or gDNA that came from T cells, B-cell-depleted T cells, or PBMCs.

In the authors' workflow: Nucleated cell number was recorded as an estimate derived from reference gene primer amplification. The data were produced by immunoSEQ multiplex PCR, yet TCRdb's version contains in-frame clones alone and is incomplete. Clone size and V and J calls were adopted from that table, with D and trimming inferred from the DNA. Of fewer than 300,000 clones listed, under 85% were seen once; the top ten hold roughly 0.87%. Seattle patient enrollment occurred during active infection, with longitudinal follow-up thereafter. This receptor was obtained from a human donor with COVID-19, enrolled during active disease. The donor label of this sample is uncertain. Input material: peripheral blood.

The CDR3 region is CSVGAGNYEQYF. The CDR3 nucleotides are TGCAGCGTCGGGGCGGGGAACTACGAGCAGTACTTC. V and J are TRBV29-1 and TRBJ2-7; perhaps TRBD2 as D (6 bases). V lost 6 bases, J lost 3 bases, and 12 bases lay in between. Germline V lookup: CDR1 SQVTM, CDR2 ANQGSEA. There are 12 residues in the CDR3.